These 4 T cell receptor beta chains were all obtained from the same sample, sequenced in a study of blood T cell repertoires in COVID-19. Method: immunoSEQ multiplex PCR; TCRdb's copy keeps in-frame clones and lacks some. The top ten clones hold 7.9% of a sample with some 120,000 clones, 75% to 80% of them seen once. The sequencing sample was made of peripheral blood. The receptors stem from a human donor in a cohort sampled during active COVID-19.

As for this clone: One end of the junction does not line up with germline, which may come from a read error. The chain carries TRBV5-4 and TRBJ2-7; D might be TRBD1 (5 bases). The CDR3 covers 13 residues. Germline loops: CDR1 SGHNT, CDR2 YYREEE (reference sequence). The CDR3 sequence is CASSLEGSSEQYF. The CDR3, as DNA: TGTGCCAGCAGCTTGGAGGGGTCCTCCGAGCAGTACTTC. The full variable domain, with the rest looked up from reference TRBV5-4 and TRBJ2-7, is ETGVTQSPTHLIKTRGQQVTLRCSSQSGHNTVSWYQQALGQGPQFIFQYYREEENGRGNFPPRFSGLQFPNYSSELNVNALELDDSALYLCASSLEGSSEQYFGPGTRLTVT.

The chain carries TRBV10-2 and TRBJ2-1, with TRBD2 matching over 8 bases. Germline V gene lookup returns CDR1 WSHSY and CDR2 SAAADI. This CDR3 spans 15 amino acids. V shed 3 bases, J shed 7 bases, and the junction held 8 bases outside the gene matches. The CDR3 DNA follows: TGCGCCAGCAGTGAATTAGCGGGGCGGGGAAATGAGCAGTTCTTC. This sequence encodes CASSELAGRGNEQFF.

J is TRBJ1-4 and V is TRBV7-5; the table calls TRBD1, which could not be checked here. TRBV7-5 is given as a pseudogene. The CDR3 has 17 amino acids. The CDR3, as DNA: TGTGTCAGAAGTCAGGGGGGACAGGGGTGGGCTAATGAAAAACTGTTTTTT. It is translated as CVRSQGGQGWANEKLFF.

The rearrangement uses TRBV6-5 and TRBJ1-1, with 7 bases that match TRBD1. Germline values: CDR1 MNHEY, CDR2 SVGAGI. The trim removed 7 bases at V and 7 bases at J, leaving 15 bases unmatched. There are 15 residues in the CDR3. The CDR3 loop is CASNTMGQQLGEAFF. DNA for the CDR3: TGTGCCAGCAACACGATGGGACAGCAGCTTGGTGAAGCTTTCTTT.